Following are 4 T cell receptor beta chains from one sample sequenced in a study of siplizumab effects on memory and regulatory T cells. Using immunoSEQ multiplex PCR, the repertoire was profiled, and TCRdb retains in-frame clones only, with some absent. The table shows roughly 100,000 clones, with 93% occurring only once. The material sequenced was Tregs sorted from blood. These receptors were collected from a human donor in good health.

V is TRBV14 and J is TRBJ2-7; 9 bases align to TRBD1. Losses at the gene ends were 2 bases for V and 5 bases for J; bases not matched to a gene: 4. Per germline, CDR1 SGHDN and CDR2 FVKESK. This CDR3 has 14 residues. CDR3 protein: CASSQRDRANEQYF. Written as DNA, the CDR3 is TGTGCCAGCAGCCAAAGGGACAGGGCCAACGAGCAGTACTTC.

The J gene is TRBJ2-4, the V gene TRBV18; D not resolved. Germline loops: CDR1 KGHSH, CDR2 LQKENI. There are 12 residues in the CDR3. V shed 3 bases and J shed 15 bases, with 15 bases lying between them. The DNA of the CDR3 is TGTGCCAGCTCACCGGACCCGCCGTTTTCGTACTTC. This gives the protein CASSPDPPFSYF.

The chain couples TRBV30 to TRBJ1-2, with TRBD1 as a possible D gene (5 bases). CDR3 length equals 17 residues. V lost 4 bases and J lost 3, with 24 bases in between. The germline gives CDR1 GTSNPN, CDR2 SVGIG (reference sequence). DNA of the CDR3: TGTGCCTGGATTACGGTTGGAGGACATACACGGGACTATGGCTACACCTTC. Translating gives CAWITVGGHTRDYGYTF.

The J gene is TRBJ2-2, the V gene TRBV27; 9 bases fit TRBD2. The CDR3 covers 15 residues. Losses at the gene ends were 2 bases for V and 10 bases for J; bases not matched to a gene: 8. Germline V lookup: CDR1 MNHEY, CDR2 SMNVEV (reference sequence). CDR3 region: CASSLTLAGVQELFF. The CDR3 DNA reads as TGTGCCAGCAGTTTAACTTTAGCGGGAGTTCAGGAGCTGTTTTTT.